The T cell receptor beta chain described here comes from a study of blood T cell repertoires in COVID-19. Study at large: Acute and convalescent COVID-19 specimens originated in the United States, Italy and Spain. PBMCs, B-cell-depleted T cells, or T cells provided the cDNA or gDNA that made up the material.

In the original analysis: Cell counts per sample came from amplifying reference gene primers. The protocol was immunoSEQ multiplex PCR, while the TCRdb copy is restricted to in-frame clones and leaves out a portion. Clone size and V and J calls were adopted from that table, with D and trimming inferred from the DNA. This table has around 260,000 clones, roughly 86% appearing once. The trim removed 5 bases at V and 2 bases at J, leaving 5 bases unmatched. The length of the CDR3 is 18 residues. Germline CDR1 and CDR2: SGHTA and FQGNSA. The material sequenced was peripheral blood. The sequence was obtained from a man aged 35 to 55 who had recovered from COVID-19. This chain connects TRBV7-2 to TRBJ2-6; 14 bases match TRBD2. For the CDR3, the DNA is TGTGCCAGCAGCAAAGGACTAGCGGGGGGTGCTGGGGCCAACGTCCTGACTTTC. It translates to CASSKGLAGGAGANVLTF.